These 16 T cell receptor beta chains were all obtained from the same sample, sequenced in a study of T cell responses to AZD1222 COVID-19 vaccine. The protocol was immunoSEQ multiplex PCR, while the TCRdb copy is restricted to in-frame clones and leaves out a portion. The repertoire consists of some 120,000 clones, with about 85% occurring once and the leading ten covering about 1.5%. Sequencing was performed on peripheral blood, taken on day 0 of AZD1222 vaccination. These receptor sequences come from an adult in good health.

This clone was seen a handful of times. The gene calls are TRBV30 and TRBJ2-7; D may be TRBD1 (5 bases). The CDR3 is 12 amino acids. The V gene lost 0 bases and the J gene lost 6 bases, with 9 bases spanning the gap. Germline V gives CDR1 GTSNPN, CDR2 SVGIG (reference sequence). CDR3 sequence: CAWSVNGAEQYF. CDR3 DNA sequence: TGTGCCTGGAGTGTAAATGGGGCCGAGCAGTACTTC.

CDR3 sequence (DNA): TGTGCTTCTTCTTTGGGGTTGGGTGAGCAGTTCTTC. Protein: CASSLGLGEQFF. The J gene is TRBJ2-1, the V gene TRBV27; D gene uncertain. This CDR3 has 12 residues. The germline CDR1 and CDR2 sequences are MNHEY and SMNVEV (reference sequence).

The chain combines TRBV4-3 with TRBJ2-7; D is perhaps TRBD1 (5 bases). There are 16 residues in the CDR3. Germline loops: CDR1 LGHNA, CDR2 YSLEER. V was cut by 0 bases and J by 3 bases, with 15 bases left in between. CDR3 nucleotide sequence: TGCGCCAGCAGCCAAGATGCCAGGGCAGTTGTCTACGAGCAGTACTTC. It yields the protein CASSQDARAVVYEQYF.

The chain joins TRBV4-3 to TRBJ2-1; 13 nucleotides match TRBD2. The germline CDR1 and CDR2 sequences are LGHNA and YSLEER. Trimming took 2 bases from V and 1 from J; bases not matched to a gene: 5. The CDR3 consists of 18 residues. The CDR3 protein is CASSQRLAGGSSYNEQFF. The DNA of the CDR3 is TGCGCCAGCAGCCAAAGACTAGCGGGGGGCTCTTCCTACAATGAGCAGTTCTTC.

CDR3 nucleotide sequence: TGTGCCAGTAAGGGGACTAGCGGGGGGGCAACAGATACGCAGTATTTT. This gives the protein CASKGTSGGATDTQYF. V and J are TRBV19 and TRBJ2-3; 16 nucleotides agree with TRBD2. V shed 7 bases, J shed 3 bases, and the junction held 4 bases outside the gene matches. Germline-derived CDR1 and CDR2 are LNHDA and SQIVND (reference sequence). There are 16 residues in the CDR3.

V and J are TRBV28 and TRBJ1-5; 8 nucleotides line up with TRBD1. The CDR3 length is 15 residues. Germline trimming cut 10 bases from V and 4 bases from J; bases unmatched to any gene: 12. Germline-derived CDR1 and CDR2 are MDHEN and SYDVKM. The CDR3 is CATASTGVRNQPQHF. CDR3 in DNA: TGTGCCACCGCGTCGACAGGGGTCCGGAATCAGCCCCAGCATTTT. Combining the CDR3 with reference TRBV28 and TRBJ1-5 gives the whole variable domain DVKVTQSSRYLVKRTGEKVFLECVQDMDHENMFWYRQDPGLGLRLIYFSYDVKMKEKGDIPEGYSVSREKKERFSLILESASTNQTSMYLCATASTGVRNQPQHFGDGTRLSIL.

This clone has only one observation. V usage is TRBV28 and J usage is TRBJ2-7, with no clear D. The CDR3 is 15 amino acids. Germline values: CDR1 MDHEN, CDR2 SYDVKM. Deletions cut 4 bases from V and 3 bases from J, with 16 bases between. The CDR3 spells CASSSPLASRYEQYF. The CDR3, as DNA: TGTGCCAGCAGTTCCCCCCTCGCCAGTCGCTACGAGCAGTACTTC.

V gene TRBV9 combines with J gene TRBJ1-1; D gene unclear. Deletions cut 1 base from V and 2 bases from J, with 9 bases between. The CDR3 loop spans 14 amino acids. From germline, CDR1 is SGDLS and CDR2 YYNGEE. The chain's CDR3 is CASSVSQKNTEAFF. The CDR3 DNA reads TGTGCCAGCAGCGTAAGTCAGAAAAACACTGAAGCTTTCTTT. Complete variable domain (other parts from reference TRBV9 and TRBJ1-1): DSGVTQTPKHLITATGQRVTLRCSPRSGDLSVYWYQQSLDQGLQFLIQYYNGEERAKGNILERFSAQQFPDLHSELNLSSLELGDSALYFCASSVSQKNTEAFFGQGTRLTVV.

The chain couples TRBV10-3 to TRBJ1-5; 7 positions agree with TRBD1. This CDR3 has 14 residues. Per the germline V gene, CDR1 is ENHRY and CDR2 is SYGVKD. Trimming took 5 bases from V and 6 from J; bases not matched to a gene: 7. The CDR3 is CAISREDRSQPQHF. The CDR3 DNA reads as TGTGCCATCAGTAGGGAGGACAGGAGTCAGCCCCAGCATTTT.

CDR3 in amino acids: CASSPRDRTYGYTF. DNA of the CDR3: TGTGCCAGCAGCCCTAGGGACAGGACATATGGCTACACCTTC. The V gene is TRBV5-4, the J gene TRBJ1-2, with 8 positions matching TRBD1. Trimming at V came to 4 bases and at J to 5 bases, leaving 7 bases not matched to a gene. The CDR3 extends over 14 amino acids. Germline assignment: CDR1 SGHNT and CDR2 YYREEE (reference sequence). The entire variable domain, with the rest obtained from reference TRBV5-4 and TRBJ1-2, is as follows: ETGVTQSPTHLIKTRGQQVTLRCSSQSGHNTVSWYQQALGQGPQFIFQYYREEENGRGNFPPRFSGLQFPNYSSELNVNALELDDSALYLCASSPRDRTYGYTFGSGTRLTVV.

The rearrangement uses TRBV2 and TRBJ2-7; TRBD2 aligns across 11 bases. The CDR3 has 13 residues. Germline assignment: CDR1 SNHLY and CDR2 FYNNEI. V was clipped by 8 bases and J by 1 base; unmatched bases: 1. CDR3 protein: CASGTSGSYEQYF. CDR3 coding DNA: TGTGCCAGCGGGACTAGCGGTTCCTACGAGCAGTACTTC.

This clone appeared a single time. V gene TRBV5-1 combines with J gene TRBJ1-1; 9 nucleotides align to TRBD1. The length of the CDR3 is 14 residues. Germline V lookup: CDR1 SGHRS, CDR2 YFSETQ. Trimming removed 3 bases from V and 4 bases from J; junction bases left unmatched: 4. The CDR3 coding sequence is TGCGCCAGCAGCTGGGGGACAGGGCCCACTGAAGCTTTCTTT. Its translation: CASSWGTGPTEAFF.

A single count supports this clone. As DNA, the CDR3 is TGTGCCAGCAGGGGACAGGACCCTAGCAATCAGCCCCAGCATTTT. Amino acids: CASRGQDPSNQPQHF. The genes are TRBV6-5 and TRBJ1-5, with 8 nucleotides matching TRBD1. CDR3 size: 15 residues. V shed 6 bases, J shed 0 bases, and the junction held 4 bases outside the gene matches. Germline V gene lookup returns CDR1 MNHEY and CDR2 SVGAGI.

The chain uses TRBV6-5 and TRBJ2-7; tentative D call: TRBD1 (5 bases). Germline V gene data show CDR1 as MNHEY and CDR2 as SVGAGI. V was pared by 8 bases and J by 3 bases, with 8 bases between. The CDR3 totals 11 residues. The CDR3 sequence is CASVRGYEQYF. CDR3 coding DNA: TGTGCCAGCGTTAGGGGCTACGAGCAGTACTTC.

This chain's CDR3 is CASSPNLNRGQNGYTF. CDR3 sequence (DNA): TGTGCCAGCTCACCAAATCTTAACAGGGGGCAGAATGGCTACACCTTC. The chain is built from TRBV18 and TRBJ1-2; TRBD1 aligns across 9 bases. The V and J ends lost 2 bases and 6 bases, in that order; junction bases with no gene match: 10. Germline V gene lookup returns CDR1 KGHSH and CDR2 LQKENI. The CDR3 is 16 amino acids.

This rearrangement joins TRBV18 to TRBJ1-3; perhaps TRBD1 as D (5 bases). The V end was cut by 3 bases, the J end by 0 bases, with 12 bases between. CDR3 size: 16 residues. Germline V gene sequence: CDR1 KGHSH, CDR2 LQKENI. This chain's CDR3 is CASSPIGTDSGNTIYF. The CDR3 coding sequence is TGTGCCAGCTCACCTATAGGGACGGACTCTGGAAACACCATATATTTT.